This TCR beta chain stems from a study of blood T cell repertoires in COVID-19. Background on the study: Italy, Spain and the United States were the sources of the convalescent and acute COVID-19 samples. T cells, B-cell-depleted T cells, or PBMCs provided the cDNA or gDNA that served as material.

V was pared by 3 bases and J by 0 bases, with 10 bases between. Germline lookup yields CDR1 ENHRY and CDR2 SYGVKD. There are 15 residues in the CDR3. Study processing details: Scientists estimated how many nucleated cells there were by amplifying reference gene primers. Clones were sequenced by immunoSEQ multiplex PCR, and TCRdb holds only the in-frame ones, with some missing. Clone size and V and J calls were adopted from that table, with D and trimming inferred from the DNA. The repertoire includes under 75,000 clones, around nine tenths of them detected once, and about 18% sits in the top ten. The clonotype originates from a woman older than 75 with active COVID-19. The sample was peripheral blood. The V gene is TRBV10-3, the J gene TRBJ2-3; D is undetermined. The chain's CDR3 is CAISDQLSSTDTQYF. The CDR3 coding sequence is TGTGCCATCAGTGATCAACTCTCTAGCACAGATACGCAGTATTTT.